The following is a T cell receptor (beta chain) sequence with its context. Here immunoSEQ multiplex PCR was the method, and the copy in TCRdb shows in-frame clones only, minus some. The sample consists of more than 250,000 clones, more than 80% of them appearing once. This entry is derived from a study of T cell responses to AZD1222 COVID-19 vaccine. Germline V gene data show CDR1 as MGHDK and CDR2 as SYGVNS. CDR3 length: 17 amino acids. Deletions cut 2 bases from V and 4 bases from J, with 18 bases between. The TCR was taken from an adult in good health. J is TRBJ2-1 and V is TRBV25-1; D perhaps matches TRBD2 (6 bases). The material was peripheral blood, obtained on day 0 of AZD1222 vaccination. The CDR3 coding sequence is TGTGCCAGCAGTGAACCCGGACTACTACCGGGGTACAATGAGCAGTTCTTC. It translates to CASSEPGLLPGYNEQFF.